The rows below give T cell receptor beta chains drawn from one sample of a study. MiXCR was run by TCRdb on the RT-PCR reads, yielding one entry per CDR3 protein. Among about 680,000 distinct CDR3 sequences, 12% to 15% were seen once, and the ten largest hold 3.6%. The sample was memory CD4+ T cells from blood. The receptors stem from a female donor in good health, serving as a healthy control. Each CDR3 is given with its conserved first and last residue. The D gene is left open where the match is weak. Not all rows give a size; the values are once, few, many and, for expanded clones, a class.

CDR3: CASSSQGAYGYTF
DNA: TGTGCCAGCAGCTCGCAGGGGGCCTATGGCTACACCTTC
J: TRBJ1-2
D: TRBD1
length: 13
V: TRBV11-2
size: .

CDR3: CASSLNRQNNQPQHF
DNA: TGTGCCAGCAGCTTAAATAGACAGAATAATCAGCCCCAGCATTTT
J: TRBJ1-5
D: .
length: 15
V: TRBV7-2
size: few

CDR3: CASSLYRTSGANEQFF
DNA: TGTGCCAGCAGTTTATATAGGACTAGCGGGGCCAATGAGCAGTTCTTC
J: TRBJ2-1
D: TRBD2
length: 16
V: TRBV12-3/TRBV12-4
size: few

CDR3: CAPKVTSLGEKLFF
DNA: TGTGCCCCCAAGGTAACTTCCCTAGGTGAAAAACTGTTTTTT
J: TRBJ1-4
D: .
length: 14
V: TRBV24-1
size: .

CDR3: CATSRDLTDNSNHPQHF
DNA: TGTGCCACCAGCAGAGATCTGACAGATAATAGCAATCATCCCCAGCATTTT
J: TRBJ1-5
D: .
length: 17
V: TRBV15
size: .

CDR3: CASSVTGVGQPQHF
DNA: TGTGCCAGCAGTGTGACGGGGGTGGGGCAGCCCCAGCATTTT
J: TRBJ1-5
D: .
length: 14
V: TRBV12-3/TRBV12-4
size: few

CDR3: CASSRGQGEYGYTF
DNA: TGTGCCAGCAGCAGGGGACAGGGTGAATATGGCTACACCTTC
J: TRBJ1-2
D: TRBD1
length: 14
V: TRBV7-2
size: .

CDR3: CAISESRQGGQPQHF
DNA: TGTGCCATCAGTGAGTCCCGCCAGGGTGGGCAGCCCCAGCATTTT
J: TRBJ1-5
D: .
length: 15
V: TRBV10-3
size: many

CDR3: CASSPDPYGETQYF
DNA: TGTGCCAGCAGTCCGGACCCCTACGGAGAGACCCAGTACTTC
J: TRBJ2-5
D: .
length: 14
V: TRBV12-3/TRBV12-4
size: few

CDR3: CASSQPRRTEKLFF
DNA: TGCGCCAGCAGCCAACCGAGGCGGACTGAAAAACTGTTTTTT
J: TRBJ1-4
D: .
length: 14
V: TRBV4-1
size: many

CDR3: CASSLVGRTSGNTIYF
DNA: TGTGCCAGCAGCTTAGTTGGCAGAACCTCTGGAAACACCATATATTTT
J: TRBJ1-3
D: .
length: 16
V: TRBV7-2
size: few